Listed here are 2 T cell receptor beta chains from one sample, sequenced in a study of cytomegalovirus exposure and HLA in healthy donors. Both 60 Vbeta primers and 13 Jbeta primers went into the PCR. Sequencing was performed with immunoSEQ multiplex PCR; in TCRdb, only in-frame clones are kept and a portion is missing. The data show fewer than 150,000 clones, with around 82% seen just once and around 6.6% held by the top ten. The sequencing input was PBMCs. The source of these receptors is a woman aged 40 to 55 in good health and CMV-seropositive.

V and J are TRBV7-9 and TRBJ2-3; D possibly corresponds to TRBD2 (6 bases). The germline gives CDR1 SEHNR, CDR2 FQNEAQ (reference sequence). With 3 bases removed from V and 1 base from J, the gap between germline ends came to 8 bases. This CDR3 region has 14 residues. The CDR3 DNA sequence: TGTGCCAGCAGCTTCACGGGAGGCACAGATACGCAGTATTTT. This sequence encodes CASSFTGGTDTQYF.

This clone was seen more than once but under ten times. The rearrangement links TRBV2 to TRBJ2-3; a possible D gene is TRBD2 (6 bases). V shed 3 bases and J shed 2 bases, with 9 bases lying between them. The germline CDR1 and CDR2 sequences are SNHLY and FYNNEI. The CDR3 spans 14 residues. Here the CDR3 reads CASSELAVTDTQYF. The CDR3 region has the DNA TGTGCCAGCAGTGAGTTAGCGGTCACAGATACGCAGTATTTT.